Presented here are 29 T cell receptor beta chains from one specimen sequenced in a study of CD8 T cells in ankylosing spondylitis. TCRdb reprocessed the 5' RACE reads via MiXCR and lists one record per CDR3 protein. The sample includes approximately 210,000 distinct CDR3 sequences, 13% seen only once; the top ten take 16%. The specimen sequenced was blood, either unsorted or a sorted T cell fraction (not recorded which). These receptors originate from a male donor with ankylosing spondylitis or in good health (not recorded which).

This clonotype has a count of ten or more. In DNA, the CDR3 is TGTGCCAGCAGTGAATTTGAGTATGATGAGCAGTTCTTC. Translation: CASSEFEYDEQFF. The V call is TRBV25-1, the J call TRBJ2-1; D is ambiguous. Germline CDR1 is MGHDK and CDR2 is SYGVNS. V gave up 1 base and J gave up 8 bases, with 9 bases separating them. The CDR3 totals 13 residues.

This rearrangement joins TRBV20-1 to TRBJ2-7, with 11 bases lining up with TRBD2. CDR3 length: 20 residues. Trimming cost V 0 bases and J 2 bases; bases outside gene matches: 18. CDR1 and CDR2 (germline): DFQATT, SNEGSKA (reference sequence). In DNA, the CDR3 is TGCAGTGCTAGAGATCGTAGGGGCTCCTCGGCTAGCGGGGGGCCCTACGAGCAGTACTTC. It encodes CSARDRRGSSASGGPYEQYF.

CDR3 nucleotides: TGTGCCAGCAGTGAAGGACTACAGGGCTACACCTTC. Protein: CASSEGLQGYTF. The V call is TRBV25-1, the J call TRBJ1-2, with no clear D. Trimming took off 2 bases at V and 8 bases at J, with 9 bases between the two ends. The CDR3 has 12 residues. The germline CDR1 and CDR2 sequences are MGHDK and SYGVNS.

This chain links TRBV27 with TRBJ2-5, with D possibly TRBD2 on 5 matching bases. V lost 8 bases and J lost 2, with 18 bases in between. This CDR3 comprises 15 residues. Germline CDR1 MNHEY, CDR2 SMNVEV (reference sequence). The CDR3 region is CASGLGVASQETQYF. The CDR3 region has the DNA TGTGCCAGCGGATTAGGCGTAGCGAGTCAAGAGACCCAGTACTTC.

This clonotype was counted only a few times. V is TRBV7-9 and J is TRBJ2-3; 13 nucleotides match TRBD2. The CDR3 totals 16 residues. Per germline, CDR1 SEHNR and CDR2 FQNEAQ (reference sequence). Unmatched junction bases numbered 5, after V lost 5 bases and J lost 3 bases. The CDR3: CASSPGLAGATDTQYF. The DNA for the CDR3 is TGTGCCAGCAGCCCCGGACTAGCGGGGGCGACAGATACGCAGTATTTT.

This clonotype turned up a few times. The chain has TRBV13 and TRBJ2-1; maybe TRBD2 (5 bases). Germline loops: CDR1 PRHDT, CDR2 FYEKMQ (reference sequence). The CDR3 is made up of 14 amino acids. V was trimmed by 1 base and J by 7 bases, leaving 11 bases between them. This CDR3 reads CASSLEGRLNEQFF. CDR3 in DNA: TGTGCCAGCAGCTTAGAAGGGAGACTAAATGAGCAGTTCTTC.

The gene calls are TRBV7-7 and TRBJ2-5; 12 bases are a match to TRBD2. J was trimmed by 4 bases and V by 4 bases; bases with no gene match: 7. Germline V CDR1 and CDR2: SSHAT, FNYEAQ (reference sequence). The CDR3 extends over 16 amino acids. The CDR3: CASSSRTSGVRETQYF. In DNA form, the CDR3 reads TGTGCCAGCAGCTCTCGGACTAGCGGGGTCAGAGAGACCCAGTACTTC.

This clonotype was picked up a small number of times. V gene TRBV27 combines with J gene TRBJ2-4; D gene ambiguous. The CDR3 is made up of 15 amino acids. Trimming cost V 3 bases and J 0 bases, with 9 bases left between them. Per germline, CDR1 MNHEY and CDR2 SMNVEV (reference sequence). The CDR3 region has the DNA TGTGCCAGCAGTTTCATCACAGAAGCCAAAAACATTCAGTACTTC. It translates to CASSFITEAKNIQYF.

The V and J genes are TRBV27 and TRBJ2-1, with D possibly being TRBD1 (5 bases). Trimming took 6 bases from V and 5 from J, leaving 14 bases between them. Germline V gene sequence: CDR1 MNHEY, CDR2 SMNVEV (reference sequence). The CDR3 loop spans 14 amino acids. The CDR3 region is CASSPQGRHNEQFF. CDR3 DNA sequence: TGTGCCAGCAGCCCCCAGGGCAGACACAATGAGCAGTTCTTC.

This clonotype has more than one count but fewer than ten. The chain carries TRBV14 and TRBJ2-7; D gene uncertain. Trimming removed 0 bases from V and 0 bases from J, with 9 bases in between. Per the germline V gene, CDR1 is SGHDN and CDR2 is FVKESK. This CDR3 has 15 residues. The CDR3 protein is CASSQDEGISYEQYF. As DNA, the CDR3 is TGTGCCAGCAGCCAAGACGAAGGGATCTCCTACGAGCAGTACTTC. The variable domain in full, with the rest retrieved from reference TRBV14 and TRBJ2-7, is EAGVTQFPSHSVIEKGQTVTLRCDPISGHDNLYWYRRVMGKEIKFLLHFVKESKQDESGMPNNRFLAERTGGTYSTLKVQPAELEDSGVYFCASSQDEGISYEQYFGPGTRLTVT.

In this sample, this clonotype turned up once. V gene TRBV4-1 combines with J gene TRBJ1-1; D is ambiguous. The germline V and J ends were trimmed by 3 bases and 7 bases, with 12 bases remaining between them. The germline gives CDR1 MGHRA, CDR2 YSYEKL. The CDR3 sequence is 13 residues long. The CDR3 protein is CASSQSGEGEAFF. The CDR3 DNA reads TGCGCCAGCAGCCAGAGCGGGGAGGGTGAAGCTTTCTTT.

This clonotype occurred a few times. The CDR3, as DNA: TGTGCCAGCAGCGTAGGACCGGAGAACATTCAGTACTTC. As protein: CASSVGPENIQYF. The V call is TRBV9, the J call TRBJ2-4; D not resolved. Germline V gene lookup returns CDR1 SGDLS and CDR2 YYNGEE. The germline V and J ends were trimmed by 0 bases and 7 bases, with 8 bases remaining between them. The CDR3 spans 13 residues. Based on the CDR3 plus reference TRBV9 and TRBJ2-4, the full variable domain is DSGVTQTPKHLITATGQRVTLRCSPRSGDLSVYWYQQSLDQGLQFLIQYYNGEERAKGNILERFSAQQFPDLHSELNLSSLELGDSALYFCASSVGPENIQYFGAGTRLSVL.

At least ten counts were recorded for this clonotype. This chain connects TRBV27 to TRBJ2-3; the D is unclear. The CDR3 totals 13 residues. Deletions cut 0 bases from V and 7 bases from J, with 8 bases between. The V gene's germline CDR1 is MNHEY and CDR2 SMNVEV (reference sequence). CDR3 sequence: CASSLSFQNTQYF. The CDR3 DNA sequence: TGTGCCAGCAGTTTATCCTTTCAGAATACGCAGTATTTT.

The chain has TRBV20-1 and TRBJ2-5; D possibly corresponds to TRBD2 (6 bases). Germline CDR1 is DFQATT and CDR2 is SNEGSKA (reference sequence). The CDR3 contains 12 residues. The V gene lost 6 bases and the J gene lost 5 bases, with 13 bases spanning the gap. This CDR3 is CSADLAEETQYF. In DNA form, the CDR3 reads TGCAGTGCGGACTTAGCGGAGGAGACCCAGTACTTC.

CDR3 region: CASSDRTSGYYEQYF. The CDR3 region has the DNA TGCGCCAGCAGTGATCGGACTAGCGGTTACTACGAGCAGTACTTC. The chain couples TRBV10-2 to TRBJ2-7; TRBD2 agrees at 10 bases. CDR1 WSHSY and CDR2 SAAADI come from the germline V gene. Trimming at V came to 3 bases and at J to 3 bases, leaving 5 bases not matched to a gene. The CDR3 consists of 15 residues.

This clonotype has a handful of counts. The rearrangement joins TRBV7-9 to TRBJ2-1; D call uncertain. Germline CDR1 and CDR2: SEHNR and FQNEAQ (reference sequence). The germline V and J ends were trimmed by 6 bases and 3 bases, with 9 bases remaining between them. CDR3 size: 13 residues. The CDR3 sequence is CASRPASYNEQFF. The CDR3 bases are TGTGCCAGCAGGCCAGCGAGCTACAATGAGCAGTTCTTC. Combining the CDR3 with reference TRBV7-9 and TRBJ2-1 gives the whole variable domain DTGVSQNPRHKITKRGQNVTFRCDPISEHNRLYWYRQTLGQGPEFLTYFQNEAQLEKSRLLSDRFSAERPKGSFSTLEIQRTEQGDSAMYLCASRPASYNEQFFGPGTRLTVL.

This clonotype appeared once. The CDR3 nucleotides read TGTGCCAGCAGTGAAAGAATACTTCTCTCCTACAATGAGCAGTTCTTC. Its translation: CASSERILLSYNEQFF. The chain has TRBV6-1 and TRBJ2-1; D is undetermined. The V gene's germline CDR1 is MNHNS and CDR2 SASEGT. This CDR3 region has 16 residues. The V gene lost 2 bases and the J gene lost 0 bases, with 11 bases spanning the gap.

The chain carries TRBV30 and TRBJ2-7, with a possible D match to TRBD1 (5 bases). The germline V and J ends were trimmed by 4 bases and 6 bases, with 13 bases remaining between them. The V gene's germline CDR1 is GTSNPN and CDR2 SVGIG (reference sequence). The CDR3 is 12 residues long. CDR3 nucleotides: TGTGCCTGGACAGGGTTTCATAGCGAGCAGTACTTC. The encoded protein is CAWTGFHSEQYF.

J is TRBJ2-2 and V is TRBV21-1; the table names TRBD1, a call not compared with the DNA. TRBV21-1 is described as a pseudogene. The CDR3 contains 13 residues. CDR3 DNA sequence: TGTGCCAGCAAGGACCAGGGAACCGGGGAGCTGTTTTTT. It codes for CASKDQGTGELFF.

This clonotype was seen repeatedly, ten times or more. The gene calls are TRBV3-1 and TRBJ2-5; 9 bases are a match to TRBD1. The CDR3 has 16 amino acids. Trimming removed 4 bases from V and 0 bases from J; junction bases left unmatched: 6. Per the germline V gene, CDR1 is LGHDT and CDR2 is YNNKEL (reference sequence). Here the CDR3 DNA reads TGTGCCAGCAGCCTTCCGGGACAGGGTCACCAAGAGACCCAGTACTTC. Protein product: CASSLPGQGHQETQYF.

This clonotype turned up a few times. The chain links TRBV12-3 or TRBV12-4 to TRBJ2-3; D possibly matches TRBD1 or TRBD2 (5 bases each). The CDR3 runs 15 residues. Trimming removed 4 bases from V and 0 bases from J, with 11 bases in between. The CDR3 is CASSSGTDSTDTQYF. CDR3 DNA sequence: TGTGCCAGCAGTTCCGGGACGGATAGCACAGATACGCAGTATTTT.

In its sample, this clonotype was seen many times. This chain joins TRBV4-1 and TRBJ2-7; weak D call: TRBD1 (5 bases). The CDR3 has 14 residues. Trimming removed 0 bases at V and 3 bases at J, with 9 bases between. Germline CDR1 is MGHRA and CDR2 is YSYEKL. For the CDR3, the DNA is TGCGCCAGCAGCCAAGATTACAGGATCTACGAGCAGTACTTC. This encodes CASSQDYRIYEQYF.

The rearrangement links TRBV30 to TRBJ1-2, with 7 bases lining up with TRBD1. There are 14 residues in the CDR3. Germline V CDR1 and CDR2: GTSNPN, SVGIG (reference sequence). The V gene end was trimmed by 5 bases and the J gene end by 8 bases; junction bases not matched to a gene: 14. The chain's CDR3 is CAWLLQGDGRGYTF. CDR3 bases: TGTGCCTGGCTACTCCAGGGGGATGGTCGGGGCTACACCTTC. The whole variable domain, remainder taken from reference TRBV30 and TRBJ1-2, is SQTIHQWPATLVQPVGSPLSLECTVEGTSNPNLYWYRQAAGRGLQLLFYSVGIGQISSEVPQNLSASRPQDRQFILSSKKLLLSDSGFYLCAWLLQGDGRGYTFGSGTRLTVV.

V usage is TRBV25-1 and J usage is TRBJ1-1, with D hard to call. Germline V gene lookup returns CDR1 MGHDK and CDR2 SYGVNS. Trimming removed 3 bases at V and 6 bases at J, with 11 bases between. This CDR3 has 13 residues. For the CDR3, the DNA is TGTGCCAGCAGTGATAGGGCCGGGGCTGAAGCTTTCTTT. Protein sequence: CASSDRAGAEAFF.

This clonotype was picked up a small number of times. The gene calls are TRBV7-9 and TRBJ2-1; the D gene is possibly TRBD2 (5 bases). Trimming took off 11 bases at V and 3 bases at J, with 17 bases between the two ends. Germline V gene sequence: CDR1 SEHNR, CDR2 FQNEAQ (reference sequence). The CDR3 extends over 14 amino acids. Here the CDR3 DNA reads TGTGCCCCCGAGGGAAAAGAGAACTACAATGAGCAGTTCTTC. It specifies CAPEGKENYNEQFF.

In its sample, this clonotype was seen a few times. This rearrangement joins TRBV4-2 to TRBJ2-1, with 10 nucleotides matching TRBD2. J was trimmed by 6 bases and V by 0 bases; bases with no gene match: 8. The germline V gene has CDR1 LGHNA and CDR2 YNFKEQ. There are 17 residues in the CDR3. This CDR3 is CASSQEGPSGSANEQFF. The DNA of the CDR3 is TGTGCCAGCAGCCAAGAAGGCCCTAGCGGGAGTGCCAATGAGCAGTTCTTC.

In its sample, this clonotype was seen a few times. The chain is built from TRBV5-1 and TRBJ2-5, with 7 bases fitting TRBD1. V gave up 4 bases and J gave up 5 bases; unmatched junction bases: 11. This CDR3 comprises 15 residues. Germline values: CDR1 SGHRS, CDR2 YFSETQ. The CDR3 loop reads CASSPTLTGEETQYF. The CDR3 region has the DNA TGCGCCAGCAGCCCCACACTCACAGGGGAGGAGACCCAGTACTTC.

The chain has TRBV29-1 and TRBJ2-5; 8 bases map to TRBD1. V trimming: 7 bases; J trimming: 2 bases; junction bases outside the gene matches: 9. CDR3 size: 14 residues. CDR1 and CDR2 (germline): SQVTM, ANQGSEA. In nucleotides, the CDR3 is TGCAGCGCCCCTGCCGGGACAGGTCAAGAGACCCAGTACTTC. Its protein product is CSAPAGTGQETQYF. Filled out from reference TRBV29-1 and TRBJ2-5, the complete variable domain reads SAVISQKPSRDICQRGTSLTIQCQVDSQVTMMFWYRQQPGQSLTLIATANQGSEATYESGFVIDKFPISRPNLTFSTLTVSNMSPEDSSIYLCSAPAGTGQETQYFGPGTRLLVL.

In this sample, this clonotype turned up a few times. This chain links TRBV5-6 with TRBJ1-2; D gene ambiguous. Trimming removed 3 bases from V and 6 bases from J, with 15 bases in between. The CDR3 loop spans 14 amino acids. Germline CDR1 is SGHDT and CDR2 is YYEEEE. CDR3 sequence (DNA): TGTGCCAGCAGCTCGCCTTCCGGGAGCGATGGCTACACCTTC. It is translated as CASSSPSGSDGYTF.